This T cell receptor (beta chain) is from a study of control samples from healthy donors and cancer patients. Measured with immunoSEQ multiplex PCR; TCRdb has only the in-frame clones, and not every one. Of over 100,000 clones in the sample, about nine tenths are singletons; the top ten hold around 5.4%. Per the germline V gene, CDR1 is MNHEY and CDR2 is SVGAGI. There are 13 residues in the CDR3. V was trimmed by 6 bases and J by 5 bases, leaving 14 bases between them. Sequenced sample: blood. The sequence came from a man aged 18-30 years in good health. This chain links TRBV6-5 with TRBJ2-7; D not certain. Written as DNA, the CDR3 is TGTGCCAGCAGATTGACGGTCCTCCACGAGCAGTACTTC. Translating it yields CASRLTVLHEQYF.